The clone carrying this T cell receptor (beta chain) was seen only once. This sample was included in a study of blood T cell repertoires in COVID-19. Turning to the study itself: Sites in the United States, Italy and Spain provided acute and convalescent COVID-19 samples.

V lost 5 bases and J lost 3, with 5 bases in between. The CDR3 runs 12 residues. The germline V gene has CDR1 LNHDA and CDR2 SQIVND (reference sequence). Methods used by the authors: For nucleated cells, counts were estimated from reference gene primer amplification. The assay was immunoSEQ multiplex PCR, and TCRdb's table has in-frame clones only and misses some. Clonal size and the V and J genes are those of that table, whereas D and trimming came from the DNA. There are 65,000 or so clones in the sample; approximately 80% occur only once, and about 25% lies in the top ten. The V and J genes are TRBV19 and TRBJ1-5; D gene ambiguous. Input material: peripheral blood. The source is a human donor in a cohort sampled during active COVID-19. CDR3 DNA: TGTGCCAGTAGTTTCCTCAATCAGCCCCAGCATTTT. It encodes CASSFLNQPQHF.